This T cell receptor beta chain comes out of a study of early T cells in non-severe SARS-CoV-2 infection. In this sample, this clonotype turned up a few times. Researchers tagged individual cDNA molecules with unique molecular identifiers. TCRdb re-derived calls from the 5' RACE reads in MiXCR, one entry per CDR3 protein. The table includes tens of thousands of distinct CDR3 sequences, around 9.1% detected once. Sequencing used whole blood, obtained at baseline. This sequence was found in an adult who was a healthcare worker with PCR-confirmed SARS-CoV-2 infection or an uninfected control (not recorded which).

CDR3 region: CSAGGPSTDTQYF. The CDR3 DNA is TGCAGCGCGGGGGGCCCCTCCACAGATACGCAGTATTTT. V gene TRBV29-1 combines with J gene TRBJ2-3; tentatively, D is TRBD2 (7 bases). This CDR3 spans 13 amino acids. CDR1 is SQVTM, CDR2 ANQGSEA, per germline. The germline V and J ends were trimmed by 7 bases and 2 bases, with 13 bases remaining between them.